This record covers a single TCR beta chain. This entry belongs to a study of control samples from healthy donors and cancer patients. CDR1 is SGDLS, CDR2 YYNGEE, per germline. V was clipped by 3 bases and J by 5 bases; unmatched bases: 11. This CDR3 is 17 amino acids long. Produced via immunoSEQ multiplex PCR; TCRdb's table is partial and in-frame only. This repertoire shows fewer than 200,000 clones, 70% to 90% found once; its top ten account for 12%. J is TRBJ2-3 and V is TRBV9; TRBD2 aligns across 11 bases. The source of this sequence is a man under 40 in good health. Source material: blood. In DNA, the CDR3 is TGTGCCAGCAGCGGAAGATTAGCGGGAGGGCCGGAAGATACGCAGTATTTT. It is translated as CASSGRLAGGPEDTQYF.